This section outlines one T cell receptor beta chain sequence together with its context. Measured with immunoSEQ multiplex PCR; TCRdb has only the in-frame clones, and not every one. The table includes around 64,000 clones, around 90% detected once. This sample was taken from a study of lymphopenia after photon versus proton radiotherapy. The origin of this receptor is a woman between 40 and 55 years old with cholangiocarcinoma. Here the sequenced sample was peripheral blood, taken from a patient treated with photon-based radiotherapy.

The CDR3 DNA follows: TGTGCCAGCAGCTTTCAGGGTAGTAATTCACCCCTCCACTTT. Protein: CASSFQGSNSPLHF. This sequence joins TRBV7-2 and TRBJ1-6; D is perhaps TRBD1 (5 bases). With 3 bases removed from V and 6 bases from J, the gap between germline ends came to 9 bases. This CDR3 has 14 amino acids. Germline V gives CDR1 SGHTA, CDR2 FQGNSA. The variable domain in full, completed from reference TRBV7-2 and TRBJ1-6, reads GAGVSQSPSNKVTEKGKDVELRCDPISGHTALYWYRQSLGQGLEFLIYFQGNSAPDKSGLPSDRFSAERTGGSVSTLTIQRTQQEDSAVYLCASSFQGSNSPLHFGNGTRLTVT.